Shown below are 19 T cell receptor beta chains from a single sample sequenced in a study of shared clonotypes between healthy human individuals. Profiled with immunoSEQ multiplex PCR; TCRdb holds only in-frame clones, not every one. The sample has 1,400,000 or so clones; roughly 98.5% are singletons. The sample consisted of naive CD4+ T cells sorted from blood. Sample subset: CD45RA+ positively selected. The receptors come from a man in his thirties or forties in good health.

The chain is built from TRBV18 and TRBJ2-3; D unclear. The CDR3 has 15 residues. V lost 3 bases and J lost 0, with 10 bases in between. The V gene's germline CDR1 is KGHSH and CDR2 LQKENI. The CDR3 loop is CASSPKAQSTDTQYF. CDR3 sequence (DNA): TGTGCCAGCTCACCGAAGGCCCAGAGCACAGATACGCAGTATTTT.

The V call is TRBV29-1, the J call TRBJ1-2; no reliable D call. Germline assignment: CDR1 SQVTM and CDR2 ANQGSEA. With 5 bases removed from V and 1 base from J, the gap between germline ends came to 14 bases. There are 14 residues in the CDR3. CDR3: CSVLTDPYNYGYTF. Here the CDR3 DNA reads TGCAGCGTTCTGACCGATCCTTATAACTATGGCTACACCTTC. Full variable domain (outside the CDR3, taken from reference TRBV29-1 and TRBJ1-2): SAVISQKPSRDICQRGTSLTIQCQVDSQVTMMFWYRQQPGQSLTLIATANQGSEATYESGFVIDKFPISRPNLTFSTLTVSNMSPEDSSIYLCSVLTDPYNYGYTFGSGTRLTVV.

This clone was observed once. This chain links TRBV6-6 with TRBJ2-1; no definite D call. Looked up from germline, CDR1 is MNHNY and CDR2 is SVGAGI (reference sequence). V was trimmed by 0 bases and J by 6 bases, leaving 6 bases between them. The CDR3 contains 13 residues. CDR3 sequence (DNA): TGTGCCAGCAGTTACTCCGGGTTCAATGAGCAGTTCTTC. Translating it yields CASSYSGFNEQFF.

This sequence joins TRBV4-3 and TRBJ2-3, with D possibly matching TRBD2 (7 bases). Germline V lookup: CDR1 LGHNA, CDR2 YSLEER. Trimming left V 0 bases short and J 3 bases short, with 13 bases between. This CDR3 is built from 16 residues. The CDR3 loop reads CASSQDVRGGTDTQYF. The CDR3 DNA reads as TGCGCCAGCAGCCAAGACGTCAGGGGAGGGACAGATACGCAGTATTTT.

The chain is built from TRBV10-3 and TRBJ2-7; 9 nucleotides agree with TRBD1. V shed 5 bases and J 5 bases; nucleotides not matched to a gene: 1. The length of the CDR3 is 12 residues. Germline loops: CDR1 ENHRY, CDR2 SYGVKD. For the CDR3, the DNA is TGTGCCATCAGTCGGGACAGGGACGAGCAGTACTTC. Translating it yields CAISRDRDEQYF.

The rearrangement links TRBV28 to TRBJ2-6; no firm D call. This CDR3 comprises 12 residues. Per germline, CDR1 MDHEN and CDR2 SYDVKM. Trimming removed 5 bases at V and 8 bases at J, with 7 bases between. This CDR3 is CASSPEPNVLTF. The CDR3 DNA sequence: TGTGCCAGCAGTCCGGAGCCCAACGTCCTGACTTTC.

This clone was observed a single time. This rearrangement joins TRBV7-3 to TRBJ2-1; tentative D call: TRBD1 (6 bases). With 2 bases removed from V and 3 bases from J, the gap between germline ends came to 11 bases. The germline CDR1 and CDR2 sequences are SGHTA and FQGTGA. The CDR3 has 15 residues. CDR3 sequence: CASSLEARGYNEQFF. DNA of the CDR3: TGTGCCAGCAGCTTAGAAGCCAGGGGCTACAATGAGCAGTTCTTC.

This clone was detected only once. The chain employs TRBV27 and TRBJ2-7; the D is unclear. Between the trimmed V and J ends, which lost 6 bases and 3 bases, there was a span of 15 bases. Per the germline V gene, CDR1 is MNHEY and CDR2 is SMNVEV (reference sequence). There are 14 residues in the CDR3. The CDR3 here is CASSPSGRHYEQYF. CDR3 coding DNA: TGTGCCAGCAGCCCCAGTGGCCGACACTACGAGCAGTACTTC.

CDR3 bases: TGTGCCAGCAGCTTAACACAGGCCTCTCGGAGAAATGAGCAGTTCTTC. It encodes CASSLTQASRRNEQFF. V and J are TRBV7-3 and TRBJ2-1; D perhaps matches TRBD1 (5 bases). In germline, CDR1 is SGHTA, CDR2 FQGTGA. The CDR3 is 16 amino acids. The V end lost 0 bases, the J end lost 7 bases, and 16 bases lay between the germline ends.

Points on this clone: Other DNA sequences in the same sample also yield this CDR3. The chain combines TRBV5-1 with TRBJ2-1, with TRBD2 identical over 8 bases. Germline CDR1 SGHRS, CDR2 YFSETQ. Trimming removed 5 bases from V and 4 bases from J; junction bases left unmatched: 2. The CDR3 runs 13 residues. As DNA, the CDR3 is TGCGCCAGCAGTACGGGAGGGTACAATGAGCAGTTCTTC. It codes for CASSTGGYNEQFF.

As concerns this clone: Additional DNA sequences in this sample encode the identical CDR3. The CDR3 nucleotides read TGTGCCAGCAGCCGACTAGCGGGAAGCTCCTACGAGCAGTACTTC. Translated, it gives CASSRLAGSSYEQYF. V gene TRBV7-2 combines with J gene TRBJ2-7; 11 bases line up with TRBD2. The CDR3 has 15 amino acids. The V gene's germline CDR1 is SGHTA and CDR2 FQGNSA. After removal of 5 bases from V and 0 bases from J, the junction contained 3 bases not matched to a gene.

The rearrangement links TRBV5-1 to TRBJ1-4; perhaps TRBD1 as D (6 bases). The CDR3 is 15 residues long. The germline CDR1 and CDR2 sequences are SGHRS and YFSETQ. Trimming removed 2 bases from V and 4 bases from J, with 12 bases in between. CDR3 region: CASSFATGLNEKLFF. In DNA, the CDR3 is TGCGCCAGCAGCTTCGCGACAGGTCTTAATGAAAAACTGTTTTTT. The full variable domain, in which reference TRBV5-1 and TRBJ1-4 provide the parts outside the CDR3, is KAGVTQTPRYLIKTRGQQVTLSCSPISGHRSVSWYQQTPGQGLQFLFEYFSETQRNKGNFPGRFSGRQFSNSRSEMNVSTLELGDSALYLCASSFATGLNEKLFFGSGTQLSVL.

This clone has a single count. The gene calls are TRBV4-2 and TRBJ2-7, with 11 nucleotides matching TRBD2. V was pared by 2 bases and J by 2 bases, with 2 bases of the junction left unmatched. The CDR3 is 15 amino acids. CDR1 and CDR2 (germline): LGHNA, YNFKEQ. CDR3 in amino acids: CASSQTSGSPYEQYF. Here the CDR3 DNA reads TGTGCCAGCAGCCAAACTAGCGGGAGCCCCTACGAGCAGTACTTC.

The V gene is TRBV9, the J gene TRBJ1-3; D ambiguous. CDR1 SGDLS and CDR2 YYNGEE come from the germline V gene. Trimming stripped 3 bases from V and 4 bases from J, with 5 bases between. The CDR3 runs 12 residues. In nucleotides, the CDR3 is TGTGCCAGCAGCGCCCCCGGAAACACCATATATTTT. Encoded protein: CASSAPGNTIYF.

This clone was observed once. V gene TRBV28 combines with J gene TRBJ2-1; possible D gene TRBD1, 5 bases. This CDR3 comprises 14 residues. Trimming removed 9 bases from V and 2 bases from J, with 14 bases in between. In germline, CDR1 is MDHEN, CDR2 SYDVKM. The CDR3 here is CASIPPGTYNEQFF. The CDR3 DNA reads as TGTGCCAGTATACCCCCAGGGACCTACAATGAGCAGTTCTTC.

The V and J genes are TRBV5-4 and TRBJ1-1; D ambiguous. V was trimmed by 1 base and J by 0 bases, leaving 7 bases between them. Germline V gives CDR1 SGHNT, CDR2 YYREEE (reference sequence). This CDR3 is 14 amino acids long. The CDR3 nucleotides read TGTGCCAGCAGCTTGCCAGGATTGAACACTGAAGCTTTCTTT. It codes for CASSLPGLNTEAFF.

With regard to this clone: The sample contains more than one DNA sequence encoding this CDR3. V is TRBV30 and J is TRBJ1-2; the D is unclear. The CDR3 runs to 11 residues. In germline, CDR1 is GTSNPN, CDR2 SVGIG (reference sequence). Trimming took off 0 bases at V and 4 bases at J, with 3 bases between the two ends. CDR3 nucleotides: TGTGCCTGGAGTGTCCTCTATGGCTACACCTTC. This encodes CAWSVLYGYTF.

The V call is TRBV5-4, the J call TRBJ1-2; TRBD1 agrees at 8 bases. With V trimmed by 4 bases and J by 3 bases, 2 bases remained unmatched. This CDR3 contains 13 residues. Germline assignment: CDR1 SGHNT and CDR2 YYREEE (reference sequence). The CDR3 DNA sequence: TGTGCCAGCAGCCCGACAGGGGACTATGGCTACACCTTC. Its protein is CASSPTGDYGYTF.

V usage is TRBV28 and J usage is TRBJ2-3, with 7 bases aligning to TRBD2. The V and J ends lost 6 bases and 2 bases, in that order; junction bases with no gene match: 17. This CDR3 is built from 18 residues. Germline CDR1 and CDR2: MDHEN and SYDVKM. The CDR3 region is CASRRTVLAVRDTDTQYF. CDR3 bases: TGTGCCAGCAGGCGGACGGTCCTAGCGGTCCGCGACACAGATACGCAGTATTTT.